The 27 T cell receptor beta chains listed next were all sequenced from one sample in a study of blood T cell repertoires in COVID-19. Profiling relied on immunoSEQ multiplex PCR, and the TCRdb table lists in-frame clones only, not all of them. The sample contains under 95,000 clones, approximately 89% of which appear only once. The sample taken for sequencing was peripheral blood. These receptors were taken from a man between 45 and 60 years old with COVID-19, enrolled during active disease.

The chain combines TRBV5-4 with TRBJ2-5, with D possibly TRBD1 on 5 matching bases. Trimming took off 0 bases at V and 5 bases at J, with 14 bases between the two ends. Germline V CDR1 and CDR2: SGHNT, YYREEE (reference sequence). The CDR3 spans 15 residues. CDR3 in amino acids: CASSLEPASGETQYF. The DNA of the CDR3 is TGTGCCAGCAGCTTGGAGCCAGCGTCAGGGGAGACCCAGTACTTC.

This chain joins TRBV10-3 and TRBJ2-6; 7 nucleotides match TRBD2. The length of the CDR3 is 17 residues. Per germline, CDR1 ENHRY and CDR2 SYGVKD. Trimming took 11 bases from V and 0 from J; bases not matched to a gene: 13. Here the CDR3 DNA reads TGTGCCTCCCAAGAGGGAGGGGCGGGCTCTGGGGCCAACGTCCTGACTTTC. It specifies CASQEGGAGSGANVLTF.

The DNA for the CDR3 is TGTGCCAGCAGCACGGACAGGTTTTCCTACGAGCAGTACTTC. Protein: CASSTDRFSYEQYF. The chain joins TRBV5-4 to TRBJ2-7; TRBD1 matches 7 bases. J gave up 1 base and V 4 bases, and 5 bases lay outside the gene matches. The V gene's germline CDR1 is SGHNT and CDR2 YYREEE (reference sequence). The length of the CDR3 is 14 residues.

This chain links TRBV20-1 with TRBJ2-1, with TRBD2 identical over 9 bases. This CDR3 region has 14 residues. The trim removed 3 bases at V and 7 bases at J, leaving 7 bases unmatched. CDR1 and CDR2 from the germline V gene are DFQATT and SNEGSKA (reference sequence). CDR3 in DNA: TGCAGTGCTAGTGGTAGCGGGAGAGTGAATGAGCAGTTCTTC. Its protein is CSASGSGRVNEQFF.

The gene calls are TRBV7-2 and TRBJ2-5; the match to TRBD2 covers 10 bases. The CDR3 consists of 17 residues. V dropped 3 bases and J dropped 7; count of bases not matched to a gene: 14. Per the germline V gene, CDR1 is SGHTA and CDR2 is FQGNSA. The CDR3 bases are TGTGCCAGCAGCTTGGGTTTAGCGGGAGGAGGTGGAGGGACCCAGTACTTC. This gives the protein CASSLGLAGGGGGTQYF.

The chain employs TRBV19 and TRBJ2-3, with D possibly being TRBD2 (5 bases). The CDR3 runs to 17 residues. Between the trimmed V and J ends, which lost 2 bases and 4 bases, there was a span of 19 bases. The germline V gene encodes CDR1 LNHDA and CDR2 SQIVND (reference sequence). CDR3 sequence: CASSINNRGSGSDTQYF. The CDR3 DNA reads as TGTGCCAGTAGTATAAACAATCGGGGTTCGGGGTCAGATACGCAGTATTTT.

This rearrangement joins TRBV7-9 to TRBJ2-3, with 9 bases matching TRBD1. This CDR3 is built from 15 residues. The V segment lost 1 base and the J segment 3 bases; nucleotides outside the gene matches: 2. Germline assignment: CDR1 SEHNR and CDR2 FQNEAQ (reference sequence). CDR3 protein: CASSLDGTGTDTQYF. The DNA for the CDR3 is TGTGCCAGCAGCTTAGACGGGACAGGGACAGATACGCAGTATTTT.

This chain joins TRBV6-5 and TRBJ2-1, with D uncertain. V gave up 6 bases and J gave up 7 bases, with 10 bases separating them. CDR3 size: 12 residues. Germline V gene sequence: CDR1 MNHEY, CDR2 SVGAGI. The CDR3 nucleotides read TGTGCCAGCAGCCTAGGCGTGAATGAGCAGTTCTTC. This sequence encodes CASSLGVNEQFF.

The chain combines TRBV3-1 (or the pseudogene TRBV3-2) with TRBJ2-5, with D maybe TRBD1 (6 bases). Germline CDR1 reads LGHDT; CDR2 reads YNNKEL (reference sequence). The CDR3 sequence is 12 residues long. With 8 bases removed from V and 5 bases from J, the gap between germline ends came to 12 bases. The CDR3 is CASATGRETQYF. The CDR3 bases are TGTGCCAGCGCGACAGGTCGGGAGACCCAGTACTTC.

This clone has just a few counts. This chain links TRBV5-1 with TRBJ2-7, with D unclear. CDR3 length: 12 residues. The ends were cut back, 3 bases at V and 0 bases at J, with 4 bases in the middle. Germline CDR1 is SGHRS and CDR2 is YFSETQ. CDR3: CASSSTSYEQYF. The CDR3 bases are TGCGCCAGCAGCTCTACCTCCTACGAGCAGTACTTC.

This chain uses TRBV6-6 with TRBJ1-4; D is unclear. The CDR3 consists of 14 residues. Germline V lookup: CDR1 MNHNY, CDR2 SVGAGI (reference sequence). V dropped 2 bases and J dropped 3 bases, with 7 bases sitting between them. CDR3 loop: CASSYERANEKLFF. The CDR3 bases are TGTGCCAGCAGTTACGAGAGGGCTAATGAAAAACTGTTTTTT.

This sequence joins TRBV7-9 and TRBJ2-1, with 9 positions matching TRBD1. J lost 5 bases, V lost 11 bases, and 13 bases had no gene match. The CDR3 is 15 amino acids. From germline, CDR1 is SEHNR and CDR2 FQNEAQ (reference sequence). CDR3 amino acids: CASRRTGEAHNEQFF. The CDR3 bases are TGTGCCTCTAGACGGACAGGGGAGGCCCACAATGAGCAGTTCTTC.

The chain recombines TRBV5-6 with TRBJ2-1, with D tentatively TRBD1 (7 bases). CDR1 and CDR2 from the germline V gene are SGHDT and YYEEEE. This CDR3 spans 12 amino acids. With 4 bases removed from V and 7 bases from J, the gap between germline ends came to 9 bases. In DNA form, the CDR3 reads TGTGCCAGCAGCCCAGGGGGGAATGAGCAGTTCTTC. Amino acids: CASSPGGNEQFF.

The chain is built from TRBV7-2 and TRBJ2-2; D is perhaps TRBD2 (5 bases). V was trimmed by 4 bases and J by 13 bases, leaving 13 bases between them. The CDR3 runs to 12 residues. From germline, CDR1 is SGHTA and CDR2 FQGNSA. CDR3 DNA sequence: TGTGCCAGCAGCTACCAAGGAGGTGGGCTGTTTTTT. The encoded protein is CASSYQGGGLFF.

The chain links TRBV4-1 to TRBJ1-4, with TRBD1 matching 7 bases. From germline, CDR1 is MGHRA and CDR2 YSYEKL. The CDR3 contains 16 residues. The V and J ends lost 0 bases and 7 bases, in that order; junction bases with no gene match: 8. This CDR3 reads CASSQDRDSRGEKLFF. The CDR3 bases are TGCGCCAGCAGCCAAGATAGGGACAGTCGAGGTGAAAAACTGTTTTTT.

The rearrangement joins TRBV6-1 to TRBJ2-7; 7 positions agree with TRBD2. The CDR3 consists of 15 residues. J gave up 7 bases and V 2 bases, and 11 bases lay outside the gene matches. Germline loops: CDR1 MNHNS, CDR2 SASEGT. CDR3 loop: CASSEFGGRGGEQYV. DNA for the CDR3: TGTGCCAGCAGTGAATTCGGAGGGAGGGGAGGAGAGCAGTACGTC.

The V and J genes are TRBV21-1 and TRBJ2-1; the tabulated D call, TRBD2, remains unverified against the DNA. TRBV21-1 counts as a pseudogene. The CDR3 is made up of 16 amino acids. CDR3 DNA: TGTGCCAGCCCCAAGGGCCGCGGGTACGCCTACAATGAGCAGTTCTTC. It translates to CASPKGRGYAYNEQFF.

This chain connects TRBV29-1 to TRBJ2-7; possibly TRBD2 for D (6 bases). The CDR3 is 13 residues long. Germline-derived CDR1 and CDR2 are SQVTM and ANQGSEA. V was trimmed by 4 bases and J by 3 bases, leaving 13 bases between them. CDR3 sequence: CSVGAGKSYEQYV. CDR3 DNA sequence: TGCAGCGTTGGGGCGGGGAAAAGCTACGAGCAGTACGTC.

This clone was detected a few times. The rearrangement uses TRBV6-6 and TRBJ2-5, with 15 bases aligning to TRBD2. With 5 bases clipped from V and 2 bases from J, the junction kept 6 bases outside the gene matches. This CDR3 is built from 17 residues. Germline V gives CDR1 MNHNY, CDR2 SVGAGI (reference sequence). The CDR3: CASSRLGTSGRQETQYF. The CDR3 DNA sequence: TGTGCCAGCAGTCGCCTGGGGACTAGCGGGAGGCAAGAGACCCAGTACTTC.

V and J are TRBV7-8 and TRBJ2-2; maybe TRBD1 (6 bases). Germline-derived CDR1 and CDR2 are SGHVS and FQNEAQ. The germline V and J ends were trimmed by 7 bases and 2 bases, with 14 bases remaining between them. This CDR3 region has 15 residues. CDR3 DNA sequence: TGTGCCAGCACCCAACAGGGTGGTAACACCGGGGAGCTGTTTTTT. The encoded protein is CASTQQGGNTGELFF.

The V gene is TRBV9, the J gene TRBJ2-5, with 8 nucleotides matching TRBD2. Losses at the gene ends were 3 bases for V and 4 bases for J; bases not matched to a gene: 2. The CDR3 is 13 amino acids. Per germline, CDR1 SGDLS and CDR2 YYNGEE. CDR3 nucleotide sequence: TGTGCCAGCAGCGGAAGCGGGAGAGAGACCCAGTACTTC. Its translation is CASSGSGRETQYF.

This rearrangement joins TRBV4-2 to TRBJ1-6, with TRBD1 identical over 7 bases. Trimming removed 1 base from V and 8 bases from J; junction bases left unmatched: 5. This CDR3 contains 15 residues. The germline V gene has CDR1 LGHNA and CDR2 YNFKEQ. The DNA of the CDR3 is TGTGCCAGCAGCCAAGGACAGGGCGCTGATTCACCCCTCCACTTT. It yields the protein CASSQGQGADSPLHF.

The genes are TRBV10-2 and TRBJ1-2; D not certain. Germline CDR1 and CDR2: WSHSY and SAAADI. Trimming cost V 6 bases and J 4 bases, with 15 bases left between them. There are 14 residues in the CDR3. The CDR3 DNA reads TGCGCCAGCAGGGGCGTCCAGGCGGGCTATGGCTACACCTTC. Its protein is CASRGVQAGYGYTF.

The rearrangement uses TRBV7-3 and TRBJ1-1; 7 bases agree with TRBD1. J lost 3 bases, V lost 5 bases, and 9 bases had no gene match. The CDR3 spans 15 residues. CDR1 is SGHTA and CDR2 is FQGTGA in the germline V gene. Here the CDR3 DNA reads TGTGCCAGCAGCGTCTCAGGGGGTTCGGACACTGAAGCTTTCTTT. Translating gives CASSVSGGSDTEAFF.

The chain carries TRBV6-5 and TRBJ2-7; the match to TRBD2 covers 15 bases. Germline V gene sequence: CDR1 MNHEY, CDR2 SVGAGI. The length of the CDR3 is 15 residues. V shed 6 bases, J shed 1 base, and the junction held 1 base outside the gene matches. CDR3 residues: CASSGTSGRSYEQYV. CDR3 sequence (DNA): TGTGCCAGCAGCGGGACTAGCGGGAGGTCCTACGAGCAGTACGTC.

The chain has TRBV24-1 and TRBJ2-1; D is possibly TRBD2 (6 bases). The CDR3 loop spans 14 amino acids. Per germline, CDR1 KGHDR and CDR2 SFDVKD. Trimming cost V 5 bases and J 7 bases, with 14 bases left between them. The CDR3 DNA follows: TGTGCCACCAGTGGATTAGCGGCCATGAATGAGCAGTTCTTC. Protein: CATSGLAAMNEQFF.

CDR3 region: CASSRELASGRPGELFF. CDR3 coding DNA: TGTGCCAGCAGCCGCGAACTGGCTAGCGGGAGACCCGGGGAGCTGTTTTTT. This chain links TRBV5-6 with TRBJ2-2; 10 nucleotides agree with TRBD2. J was trimmed by 6 bases and V by 4 bases; bases with no gene match: 12. CDR1 SGHDT and CDR2 YYEEEE come from the germline V gene. CDR3 size: 17 residues. Variable domain in full (rest from reference TRBV5-6 and TRBJ2-2): DAGVTQSPTHLIKTRGQQVTLRCSPKSGHDTVSWYQQALGQGPQFIFQYYEEEERQRGNFPDRFSGHQFPNYSSELNVNALLLGDSALYLCASSRELASGRPGELFFGEGSRLTVL.